This T cell receptor (beta chain) was sequenced for a study of cytomegalovirus exposure and HLA in healthy donors (dated by TCRdb to between 2016 and 2019). Regarding the complete study: An earlier analysis of some 600 of the donors reported approximately 260 Gb of sequence data and 90 million to 120 million unique TCR beta sequences obtained from around 190 million T cells. About five DR-DQ haplotypes were handled as single units for association and clustering because linkage in the cohort was strong. Among over 350 genotyped donors of the cohort, an average of approximately 230,000 unique TCR beta nucleotide sequences were sequenced per donor, 15% to 20% of them non-productive. Typing coverage varied by locus: roughly 629-640 donors for A, B, C, DRB1 and DQB1; roughly 510 for DQA1; about 590 for DPA1; roughly 470 for DPB1. All discovery cohort repertoires had been generated on a single sequencing platform. The T cell repertoires of roughly 660 subjects were profiled by immunosequencing and related to cytomegalovirus serostatus. HLA typing covered class I and class II loci at four-digit resolution. The genetic ancestry cluster associated with self-reported Caucasian donors included 65% to 90% of the roughly 360 genotyped donors. The aim of the study was to test whether cataloging public T cell receptors could identify signatures of past pathogen exposure. Donor age, sex, ethnicity and CMV serostatus were compiled together with the repertoire data. An early release covering about 600 HLA-typed donors comprised about 300 gigabases of sequencing data and roughly 86 million unique TCR sequences. To predict cytomegalovirus infection status, the study brought together high-throughput TCR immunosequencing, statistical association of individual TCRs with disease status, and machine learning. Genome-wide SNP genotypes for about three fifths of the 666 donors were used in a later genetic analysis, which treated that subset as a discovery cohort. Rather than using new phenotypic data, the later analysis identified candidate immune exposures from TCR beta sequences and from how often those sequences occurred across donors. To study patterns of TCR occurrence, a later analysis re-analyzed previously published TCR beta repertoires from just over 650 donors and added high-resolution HLA genotyping. To decide whether each TCR beta V gene segment behaved as functional or pseudogenic, an earlier analysis of 587 of the donors relied on high-throughput TCR beta sequencing. A separate validation cohort of over a hundred different subjects was used in addition to the approximately 700-subject first cohort. The investigation overall reported the following: The study listed 150 to 200 TCR beta chains as associated with cytomegalovirus. According to the authors, the approach could potentially be generalized to other disease states and immunological phenotypes. The cohort was sequenced for TCR beta chains only, and without alpha or paired-chain data the features that could be detected were limited. Linkage disequilibrium might explain the correlated functional status among segregating V segments, but an unknown experimental factor could not be ruled out. Specific HLA alleles were associated with 15,000 to 20,000 TCR beta sequences at a false discovery rate of 0.05 in a later analysis. Because HLA typing was unavailable for some donors at each locus, only the typed subset was used in association tests. A few of the identified cytomegalovirus-associated TCR beta chains were confirmed in vitro to be specific for cytomegalovirus antigens. The sequencing pipeline was judged likely to have produced a cluster of highly shared sequence variants as a technical artifact. According to a later analysis, TCR association rates differed among HLA loci, with DRB1 alleles showing the most associated TCRs and HLA-C alleles showing the fewest. A later analysis found that HLA-associated TCR beta chains were more clonally expanded and had lower generation probabilities than equally common non-associated chains. Broadly in line with IMGT annotations, most TCR beta V segments showed up in productive rearrangements about 87% or about 30% of the time in an earlier analysis of some 590 of the donors. While some public TCRs were present in many individuals, most TCR sequences turned up only very rarely across donors. According to a later analysis, most CMV-associated TCR beta chains appeared to be HLA-restricted, and the HLA associations seemed to be driven largely by CMV exposure. Several of the top co-occurrence clusters appeared to be linked to parvovirus B19, influenza, CMV and Epstein-Barr virus, according to a later analysis. Sequencing depth was assumed to be roughly uniform across donors in the presence/absence analyses, though that assumption may not hold. Cytomegalovirus status was reported to be diagnosed by the classifier with high specificity and sensitivity in both the original and validation cohorts. For the cohort, immune exposure information was limited to CMV serostatus. The earlier analysis of fewer than 750 of the donors excluded around 17 rarely observed V segments, including chromosome 9 orphons, because counts were too low. Strong co-occurrence of HLA alleles, especially DR and DQ, made assigning TCR associations to individual alleles difficult. Some IMGT-functional V segments, including TRBV6-2 and TRBV6-3, could not be distinguished by the 87-base-pair reads and were therefore excluded. A further reported finding was that TCR beta sequences accurately predicted the HLA-A and HLA-B alleles for most subjects in the first cohort. V-gene and J-gene trimming of TCR beta chains was associated with a missense DCLRE1C variant in a later genetic analysis, and the association was replicated in an independent cohort. According to a later genetic analysis, donors in an Asian-associated ancestry cluster had fewer N-insertions in productive TCRs than the approximately 610-donor mean.

Receptor libraries were prepared by the immunoSEQ multiplex PCR assay. The multiplex PCR relied on a mix of 60 forward primers for TCR Vbeta segments and 13 reverse primers for TCR Jbeta segments. The CDR3 region of rearranged TCR beta genes was amplified from genomic DNA with a multiplex PCR assay. Amplified TCR beta libraries were sequenced as 87-base-pair reads on the Illumina HiSeq System. Turning to the authors' computational methods: In a later analysis, around 80 million unique TCR beta chains were counted across the approximately 670 repertoires, and roughly 11 million of these chains were shared by at least two donors. A nearest-neighbor algorithm error-corrected the raw reads and collapsed the reads into unique sequences, merging closely related sequences to remove PCR and sequencing errors. To assign V, D and J gene segments, CDR3 sequences were aligned to IMGT reference sequences. For a sequence to be retained, at least a six-nucleotide match to both a V gene segment and a J gene segment was required. A rearrangement counted as productive if the CDR3 had no stop codons and remained in frame with V and J, and every other rearrangement counted as non-productive. Following IMGT convention, CDR3 was defined as the stretch from the second conserved V-encoded cysteine to the conserved J-encoded phenylalanine. The earlier analysis of some 580 of the donors excluded any sequence lacking an unambiguous match to a single V gene segment. In an earlier analysis of almost 600 of the donors, a V segment was called functional when productive rearrangements were above 56.7%, and segregating when the standard deviation between donors exceeded 5%. A statistical classification framework was developed to diagnose cytomegalovirus status using the catalog of TCR beta chain sequences. In a later analysis, TCR nucleotide sequences were compared against IMGT/GENE-DB human TR gene sequences so that V and J genes could be assigned. The TCRdist pipeline was used in a later analysis to assign CDR3 sequences and most-parsimonious VDJ recombination scenarios. In a later analysis, every TCR beta chain was defined by the combination of its CDR3 amino acid sequence and its V-gene family, and reads without a unique V-gene family were dropped. In a later analysis, approximately 640 highly shared, low-generation-probability nucleotide sequences were removed to address suspected cross-contamination and a sequencing artifact. In a later analysis, a clonal expansion index was calculated for each public chain from normalized within-repertoire ranks of inferred template counts. Generation probabilities in a later analysis came from a VDJ recombination model fitted to out-of-frame rearrangements, and those results were checked against IGoR. Hypergeometric tests were used in a later analysis to score TCR-TCR, TCR-HLA and TCR-CMV co-occurrence, with a repertoire-size bias correction applied to the TCR pairs. A later analysis estimated false discovery rates by permuting HLA or CMV assignments 20 times. In a later analysis, co-occurring TCRs were grouped with DBSCAN, and TCRdist sequence similarity was added when clustering was performed within HLA-allele-positive subsets. Co-occurrence clustering excluded repertoires with fewer than 30,000 or more than 120,000 public chains, plus five with anomalous nucleotide sharing. The source is immuneACCESS, and TCRdb retained only in-frame sequences with V and J called. Part of the clones is not carried over; for the studies checked, unresolved V genes explain less than half of this, and the remainder is unexplained. V, J and clone size are taken as reported in that table, and D and trimming were inferred from the DNA itself. For this sample the table gives over 40,000 clones, of which about three quarters were detected only once. Clones ranked in the top ten supply less than 3% of the sample.

The count of this clone is one. Its binding antigen is unknown. The sample holds no much larger clone one base away, and base qualities are not on file. In total, 630 or so healthy bone marrow donors made up the cohort. Cohort members were all nominally healthy when sampled, although unrecorded immune exposures were likely present. The donor tested CMV seropositive, placing the donor among the roughly 270 seropositive members of the cohort. Every donor gave a peripheral blood sample, and the peripheral blood mononuclear cells from that sample were used for TCR beta sequencing. The Qiagen DNeasy Blood Extraction Kit was used to extract genomic DNA from the blood cell samples. CDR1 and CDR2 (MDHEN, SYDVKM) derive from the germline V gene. Between the V and J ends, shortened by 5 bases and 7 bases respectively, the junction contains 14 bases. The CDR3 spans 14 residues, from the cysteine through the phenylalanine. CDR3 DNA is the only sequence kept; it has 42 bases, read in frame from the first base.

The sequence joins TRBV28 to TRBJ2-2; TRBD2 could be the D gene, as 5 bases match. The clonotype originates from a woman aged 35 to 49 in good health and CMV-seropositive. The specimen was PBMCs. The nucleotide sequence is given as TGTGCCAGCAGTCTCGGGGTTTGGGGCGGGGAGCTGTTTTTT. Translated, it gives CASSLGVWGGELFF. With all but the CDR3 taken from the reference TRBV28 and TRBJ2-2 genes, the full variable domain is: DVKVTQSSRYLVKRTGEKVFLECVQDMDHENMFWYRQDPGLGLRLIYFSYDVKMKEKGDIPEGYSVSREKKERFSLILESASTNQTSMYLCASSLGVWGGELFFGEGSRLTVL.